Listed here are 5 T cell receptor beta chains from one sample, sequenced in a study of CD8 T cells in ankylosing spondylitis (dated by TCRdb to the late 2010s). The receptor library was made with 5' RACE. These reads were obtained on an Illumina HiSeq 2500. TCRdb ran its own pipeline on the public reads, namely fastp trimming at Q25 and MiXCR clone calling, and kept in-frame beta chains. Entries that share a CDR3 protein sequence are merged under the most common genes and DNA. The sample table contains about 300,000 distinct CDR3 sequences; only one count was recorded for around 20% of them. Of the sample, about 4% falls within the top ten clones. Sequenced input: blood, either unsorted or a sorted T cell fraction (not recorded which). The receptors were sampled from a female donor with ankylosing spondylitis or in good health (not recorded which).

V usage is TRBV29-1 and J usage is TRBJ2-3, with D tentatively TRBD1 (6 bases). The germline CDR1 and CDR2 sequences are SQVTM and ANQGSEA. The germline V and J ends were trimmed by 6 bases and 5 bases, with 18 bases remaining between them. The CDR3 contains 14 residues. CDR3 residues: CSVGMGLRGDTQYF. The CDR3 nucleotides read TGCAGCGTGGGGATGGGCCTCAGGGGAGATACGCAGTATTTT.

J is TRBJ1-1 and V is TRBV2; D may be TRBD1 (6 bases). V was cut by 6 bases and J by 1 base, with 15 bases left in between. This CDR3 has 15 amino acids. Per the germline V gene, CDR1 is SNHLY and CDR2 is FYNNEI. DNA for the CDR3: TGTGCCAGCAGCGAATTGAGGGGGAAGAACACTGAAGCTTTCTTT. Translated: CASSELRGKNTEAFF.

The chain carries TRBV15 and TRBJ1-1; D may be TRBD1 (6 bases). The CDR3 spans 12 residues. V dropped 0 bases and J dropped 8 bases, with 7 bases sitting between them. The germline gives CDR1 LNHNV, CDR2 YYDKDF (reference sequence). The CDR3 DNA sequence: TGTGCCACCAGCAGAGACACAGGGGAAGCTTTCTTT. Encoded protein: CATSRDTGEAFF. Variable domain in full (rest from reference TRBV15 and TRBJ1-1): DAMVIQNPRYQVTQFGKPVTLSCSQTLNHNVMYWYQQKSSQAPKLLFHYYDKDFNNEADTPDNFQSRRPNTSFCFLDIRSPGLGDTAMYLCATSRDTGEAFFGQGTRLTVV.

V and J are TRBV7-2 and TRBJ2-7; 10 nucleotides align to TRBD2. The CDR3 has 13 amino acids. Looked up from germline, CDR1 is SGHTA and CDR2 is FQGNSA. Losses at the gene ends were 5 bases for V and 7 bases for J; bases not matched to a gene: 5. The CDR3 is CASSQTSGEEQYF. Written as DNA, the CDR3 is TGTGCCAGCAGCCAAACTAGCGGGGAAGAGCAGTACTTC. The full variable domain, its missing parts supplied by reference TRBV7-2 and TRBJ2-7, is GAGVSQSPSNKVTEKGKDVELRCDPISGHTALYWYRQSLGQGLEFLIYFQGNSAPDKSGLPSDRFSAERTGGSVSTLTIQRTQQEDSAVYLCASSQTSGEEQYFGPGTRLTVT.

The chain has TRBV5-6 and TRBJ2-1; D is ambiguous. This CDR3 comprises 15 residues. Germline V lookup: CDR1 SGHDT, CDR2 YYEEEE. Trimming left V 2 bases short and J 0 bases short, with 9 bases between. The CDR3 protein is CASSLRPHSYNEQFF. In DNA form, the CDR3 reads TGTGCCAGCAGCTTACGACCCCACTCCTACAATGAGCAGTTCTTC.